This TCR beta chain was identified during a study of tumor and adjacent non-tumor tissue in lung cancer. Turning to the study itself: The patients, 9 to 11 men and about five women, were about 31 to 76 with stage I to III disease. Whole-study findings and limits: Tumor tissue had significantly higher TCR diversity than normal lung.

RNA was extracted from bulk tissue without any cell sorting. The normal lung tissue was taken more than 3 cm from the tumor edge. This clonotype has at least ten counts. Its antigen is not identified. The CDR3 consists of 16 residues. V trimming: 6 bases; J trimming: 0 bases; junction bases outside the gene matches: 8. TCRbeta libraries were built with three rounds of nested PCR, modified from ARM-PCR. MiXCR, applied by TCRdb to the multiplex PCR reads, yields one record per CDR3 protein. The sample records approximately 120,000 distinct CDR3 sequences, 62% being singletons. Specimen: distant non-tumor lung tissue. This sequence joins TRBV12-3 or TRBV12-4 and TRBJ2-7; 10 bases align to TRBD2. The TCR comes from a man aged 60-69 years with non-small cell lung cancer. CDR3 protein: CASRPGLAENSYEQYF. The CDR3 DNA reads TGTGCCAGCAGGCCCGGACTAGCGGAAAACTCCTACGAGCAGTACTTC.